This TCR beta chain was observed in a study of blood T cells in healthy people across ages. At the level of the study: About one barcoded TCR beta cDNA was captured per two T cells.

This clonotype was recorded at least ten times. V lost 4 bases, J lost 3 bases, and 22 bases lay in between. Germline CDR1 is MDHEN and CDR2 is SYDVKM. This CDR3 is 17 amino acids long. The authors ran a second PCR of about 6 to 11 cycles using a sample-barcoded 5' primer and a J-beta primer mix. The study obtained at least 3 million CDR3-containing paired-end reads from every sample. MiXCR was run by TCRdb on the 5' RACE reads, yielding one entry per CDR3 protein. The sample holds 700,000 to 800,000 distinct CDR3 sequences, roughly 43% seen once. Specimen: blood. The sequence came from a woman aged 60-75 years in good health. The chain combines TRBV28 with TRBJ2-7; TRBD1 might be the D (5 bases). CDR3 sequence (DNA): TGTGCCAGCAGTTCCTTCCAGGGTTTAAGTATCGACTACGAGCAGTACTTC. Its protein is CASSSFQGLSIDYEQYF.